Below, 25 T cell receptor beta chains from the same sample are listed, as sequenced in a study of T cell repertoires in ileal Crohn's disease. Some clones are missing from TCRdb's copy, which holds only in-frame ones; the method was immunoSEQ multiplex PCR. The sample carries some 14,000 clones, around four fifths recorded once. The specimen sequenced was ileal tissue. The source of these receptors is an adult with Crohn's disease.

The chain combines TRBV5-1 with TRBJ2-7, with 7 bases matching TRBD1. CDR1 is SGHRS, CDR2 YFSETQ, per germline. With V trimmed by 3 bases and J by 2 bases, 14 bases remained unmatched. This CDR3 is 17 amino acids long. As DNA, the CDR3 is TGCGCCAGCAGCTCTCATAACAGGGGCCAACCCCCCTACGAGCAGTACTTC. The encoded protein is CASSSHNRGQPPYEQYF.

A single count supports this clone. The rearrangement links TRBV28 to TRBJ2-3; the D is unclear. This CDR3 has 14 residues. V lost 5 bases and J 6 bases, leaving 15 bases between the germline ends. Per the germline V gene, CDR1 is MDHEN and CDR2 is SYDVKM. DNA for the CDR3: TGTGCCAGCAGTCCCCCCGCGAGGTCGGATACGCAGTATTTT. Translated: CASSPPARSDTQYF.

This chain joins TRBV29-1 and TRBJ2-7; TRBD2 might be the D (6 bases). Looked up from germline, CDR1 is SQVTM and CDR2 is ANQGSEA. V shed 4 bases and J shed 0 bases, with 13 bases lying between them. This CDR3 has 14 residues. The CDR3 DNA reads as TGCAGCGTTGTGCCTAGCGTACACTCCTACGAGCAGTACTTC. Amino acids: CSVVPSVHSYEQYF.

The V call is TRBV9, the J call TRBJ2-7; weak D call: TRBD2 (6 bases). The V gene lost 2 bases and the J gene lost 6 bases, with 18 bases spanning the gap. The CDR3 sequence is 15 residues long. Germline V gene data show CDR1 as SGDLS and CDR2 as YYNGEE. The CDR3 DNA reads TGTGCCAGCAGCGTGGAGGGCTCGATTTTCTCCGAGCAGTACTTC. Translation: CASSVEGSIFSEQYF.

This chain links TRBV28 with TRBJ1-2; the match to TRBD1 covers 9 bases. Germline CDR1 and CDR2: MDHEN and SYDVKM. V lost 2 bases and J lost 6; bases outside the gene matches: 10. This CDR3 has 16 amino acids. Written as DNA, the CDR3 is TGTGCCAGCAGTTTACAGACAGGGGGTTTTTTTGATGGCTACACCTTC. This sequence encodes CASSLQTGGFFDGYTF.

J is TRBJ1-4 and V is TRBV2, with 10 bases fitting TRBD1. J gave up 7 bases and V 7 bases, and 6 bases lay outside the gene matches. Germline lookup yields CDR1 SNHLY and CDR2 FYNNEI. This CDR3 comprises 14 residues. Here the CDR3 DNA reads TGTGCCAGCAACCCGGGACAGGGGACTGAAAAACTGTTTTTT. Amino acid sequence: CASNPGQGTEKLFF.

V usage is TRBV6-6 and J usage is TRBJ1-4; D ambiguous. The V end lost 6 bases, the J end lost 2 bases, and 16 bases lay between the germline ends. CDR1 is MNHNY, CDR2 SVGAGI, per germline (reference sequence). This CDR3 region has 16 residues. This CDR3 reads CASSSPFGGTNEKLFF. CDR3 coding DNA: TGTGCCAGCAGCTCTCCGTTTGGAGGGACTAATGAAAAACTGTTTTTT.

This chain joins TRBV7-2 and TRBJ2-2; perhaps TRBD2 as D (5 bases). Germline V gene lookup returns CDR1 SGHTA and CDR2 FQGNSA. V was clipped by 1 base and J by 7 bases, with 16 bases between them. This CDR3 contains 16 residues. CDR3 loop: CASSLERYKRGGELFF. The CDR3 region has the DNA TGTGCCAGCAGCTTAGAAAGGTATAAACGGGGCGGGGAGCTGTTTTTT. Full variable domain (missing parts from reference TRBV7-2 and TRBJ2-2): GAGVSQSPSNKVTEKGKDVELRCDPISGHTALYWYRQSLGQGLEFLIYFQGNSAPDKSGLPSDRFSAERTGGSVSTLTIQRTQQEDSAVYLCASSLERYKRGGELFFGEGSRLTVL.

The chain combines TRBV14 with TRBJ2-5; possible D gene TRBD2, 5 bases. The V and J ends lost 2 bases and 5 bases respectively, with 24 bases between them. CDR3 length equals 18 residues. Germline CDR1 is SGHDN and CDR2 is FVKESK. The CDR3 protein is CASSQPPAPGKSWETQYF. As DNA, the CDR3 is TGTGCCAGCAGCCAACCCCCCGCGCCGGGGAAGTCGTGGGAGACCCAGTACTTC. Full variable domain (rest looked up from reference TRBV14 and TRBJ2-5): EAGVTQFPSHSVIEKGQTVTLRCDPISGHDNLYWYRRVMGKEIKFLLHFVKESKQDESGMPNNRFLAERTGGTYSTLKVQPAELEDSGVYFCASSQPPAPGKSWETQYFGPGTRLLVL.

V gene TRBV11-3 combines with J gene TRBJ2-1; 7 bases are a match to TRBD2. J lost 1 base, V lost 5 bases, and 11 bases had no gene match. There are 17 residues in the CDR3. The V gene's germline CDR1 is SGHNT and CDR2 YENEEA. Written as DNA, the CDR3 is TGTGCCAGCAGCCAAACCCCCGGGGGAGGGTCCTACAATGAGCAGTTCTTC. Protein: CASSQTPGGGSYNEQFF.

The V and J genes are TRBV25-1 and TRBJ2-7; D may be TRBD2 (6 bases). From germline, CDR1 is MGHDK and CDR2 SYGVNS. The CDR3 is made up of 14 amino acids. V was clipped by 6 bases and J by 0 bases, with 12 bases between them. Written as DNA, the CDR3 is TGTGCCAGCAGGGGGGACTCAAGCTCCTACGAGCAGTACTTC. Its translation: CASRGDSSSYEQYF.

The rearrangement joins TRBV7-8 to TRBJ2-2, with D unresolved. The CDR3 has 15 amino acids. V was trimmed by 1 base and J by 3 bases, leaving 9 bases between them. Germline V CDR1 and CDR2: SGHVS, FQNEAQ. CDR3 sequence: CASSLGQIYTGELFF. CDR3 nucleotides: TGTGCCAGCAGCTTAGGGCAAATATACACCGGGGAGCTGTTTTTT.

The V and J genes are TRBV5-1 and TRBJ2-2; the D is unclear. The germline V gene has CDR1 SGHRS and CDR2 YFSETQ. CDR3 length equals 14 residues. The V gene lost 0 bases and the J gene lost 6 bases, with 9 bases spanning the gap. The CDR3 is CASSLAVEAGELFF. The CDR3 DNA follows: TGCGCCAGCAGCTTGGCCGTAGAGGCCGGGGAGCTGTTTTTT.

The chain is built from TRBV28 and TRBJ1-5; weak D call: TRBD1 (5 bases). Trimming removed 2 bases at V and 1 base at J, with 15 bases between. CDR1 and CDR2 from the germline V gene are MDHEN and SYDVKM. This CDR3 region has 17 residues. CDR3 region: CASSLRSGGVSNQPQHF. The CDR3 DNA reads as TGTGCCAGCAGTTTACGCTCGGGGGGGGTGAGCAATCAGCCCCAGCATTTT.

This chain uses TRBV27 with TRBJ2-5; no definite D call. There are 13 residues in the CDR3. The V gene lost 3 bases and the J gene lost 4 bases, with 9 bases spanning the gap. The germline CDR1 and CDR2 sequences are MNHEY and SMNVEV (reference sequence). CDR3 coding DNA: TGTGCCAGCAGTTTCGCAGGCCCAGAGACCCAGTACTTC. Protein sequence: CASSFAGPETQYF.

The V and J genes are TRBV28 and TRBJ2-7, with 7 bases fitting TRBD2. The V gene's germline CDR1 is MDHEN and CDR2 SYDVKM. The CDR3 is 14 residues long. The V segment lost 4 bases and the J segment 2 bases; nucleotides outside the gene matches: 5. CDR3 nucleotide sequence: TGTGCCAGCAGTTCCCCGGGACTAACCTACGAGCAGTACTTC. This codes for CASSSPGLTYEQYF.

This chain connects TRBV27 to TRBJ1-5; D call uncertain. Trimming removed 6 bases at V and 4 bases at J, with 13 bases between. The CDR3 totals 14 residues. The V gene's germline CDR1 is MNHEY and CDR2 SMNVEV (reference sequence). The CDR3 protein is CASSWAGENQPQHF. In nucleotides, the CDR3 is TGTGCCAGCAGCTGGGCCGGGGAGAATCAGCCCCAGCATTTT.

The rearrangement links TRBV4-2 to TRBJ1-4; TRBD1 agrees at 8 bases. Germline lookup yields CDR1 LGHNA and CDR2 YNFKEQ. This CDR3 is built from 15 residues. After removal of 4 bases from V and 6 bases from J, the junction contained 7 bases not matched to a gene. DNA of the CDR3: TGTGCCAGCAGCCCTAGACAGGGGAGCGATGAAAAACTGTTTTTT. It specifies CASSPRQGSDEKLFF.

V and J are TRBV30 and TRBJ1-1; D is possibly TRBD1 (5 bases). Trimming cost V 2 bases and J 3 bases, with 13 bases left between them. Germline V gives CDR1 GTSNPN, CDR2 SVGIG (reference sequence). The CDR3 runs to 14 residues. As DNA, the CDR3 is TGTGCCTGGAGTACGGGGGAGGGTTACACTGAAGCTTTCTTT. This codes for CAWSTGEGYTEAFF. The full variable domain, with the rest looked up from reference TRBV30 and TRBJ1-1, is SQTIHQWPATLVQPVGSPLSLECTVEGTSNPNLYWYRQAAGRGLQLLFYSVGIGQISSEVPQNLSASRPQDRQFILSSKKLLLSDSGFYLCAWSTGEGYTEAFFGQGTRLTVV.

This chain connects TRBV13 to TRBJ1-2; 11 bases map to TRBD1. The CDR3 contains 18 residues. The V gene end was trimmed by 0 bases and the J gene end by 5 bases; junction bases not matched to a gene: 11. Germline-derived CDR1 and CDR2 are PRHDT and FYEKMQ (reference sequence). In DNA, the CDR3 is TGTGCCAGCAGCTTAGGAGCCACCCCCGGGACAGGGGGGTATGGCTACACCTTC. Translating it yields CASSLGATPGTGGYGYTF.

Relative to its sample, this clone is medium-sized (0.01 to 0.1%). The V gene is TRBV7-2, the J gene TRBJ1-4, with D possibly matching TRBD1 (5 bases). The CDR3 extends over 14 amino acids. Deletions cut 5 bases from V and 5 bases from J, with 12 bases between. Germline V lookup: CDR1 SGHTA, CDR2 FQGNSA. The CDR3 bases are TGTGCCAGCAGCCCCGGGACTGTGAATGAAAAACTGTTTTTT. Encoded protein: CASSPGTVNEKLFF.

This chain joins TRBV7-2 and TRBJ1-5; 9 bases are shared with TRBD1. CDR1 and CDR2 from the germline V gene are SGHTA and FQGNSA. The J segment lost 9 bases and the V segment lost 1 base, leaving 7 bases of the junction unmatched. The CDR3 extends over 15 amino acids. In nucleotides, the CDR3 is TGTGCCAGCAGCTTAGAACAGGGGGCTATGGGGCCCCAGCATTTT. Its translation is CASSLEQGAMGPQHF.

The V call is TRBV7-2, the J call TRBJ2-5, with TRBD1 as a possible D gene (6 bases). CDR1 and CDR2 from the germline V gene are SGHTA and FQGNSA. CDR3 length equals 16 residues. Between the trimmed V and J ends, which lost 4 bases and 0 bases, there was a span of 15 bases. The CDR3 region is CASSSSRDTYQETQYF. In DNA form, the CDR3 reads TGTGCCAGCAGCTCAAGCCGGGACACCTACCAAGAGACCCAGTACTTC.

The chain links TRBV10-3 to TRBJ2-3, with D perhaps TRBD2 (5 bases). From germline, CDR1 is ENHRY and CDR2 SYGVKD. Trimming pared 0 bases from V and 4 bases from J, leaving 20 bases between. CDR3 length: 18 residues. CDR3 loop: CAISESKVALVGADTQYF. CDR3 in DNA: TGTGCCATCAGTGAGTCGAAAGTAGCGCTGGTGGGCGCAGATACGCAGTATTTT.

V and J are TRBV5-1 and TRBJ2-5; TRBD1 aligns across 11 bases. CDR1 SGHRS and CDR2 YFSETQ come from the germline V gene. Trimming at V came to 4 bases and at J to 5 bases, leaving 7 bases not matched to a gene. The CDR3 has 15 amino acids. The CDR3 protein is CASSPGQGAQETQYF. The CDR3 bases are TGCGCCAGCAGCCCCGGACAGGGGGCGCAGGAGACCCAGTACTTC.